A single sample is the source of the 18 T cell receptor beta chains below, sequenced in a study of T-cell memory formation after mild COVID-19. MiXCR, run by TCRdb on the 5' RACE reads, gives a single entry per CDR3 protein. The repertoire holds over 120,000 distinct CDR3 sequences, with over 15% as singletons. The sample taken for sequencing was PBMCs or a T cell subset sorted from them (not recorded which). These receptors were taken from an adult woman who had mild COVID-19 (a few samples of this study predate the infection). Cell type and time point are not known.

The chain couples TRBV12-3 or TRBV12-4 to TRBJ2-7, with D perhaps TRBD2 (6 bases). Trimming removed 6 bases at V and 7 bases at J, with 16 bases between. This CDR3 spans 13 amino acids. The CDR3, as DNA: TGTGCCAGCAGCCCGGAGCGTCGGGGGGAGCAGTACTTC. This gives the protein CASSPERRGEQYF.

The genes are TRBV4-3 and TRBJ2-1, with a weak D call TRBD2 (5 bases). Per the germline V gene, CDR1 is LGHNA and CDR2 is YSLEER. V lost 0 bases, J lost 12 bases, and 9 bases lay in between. The length of the CDR3 is 12 residues. The CDR3 sequence is CASSQDSGRQFF. The CDR3 coding sequence is TGCGCCAGCAGCCAAGATTCGGGGAGGCAGTTCTTC.

This clonotype was picked up a small number of times. The chain employs TRBV6-1 and TRBJ2-2; 8 bases agree with TRBD2. The CDR3 contains 16 residues. The V segment lost 2 bases and the J segment 3 bases; nucleotides outside the gene matches: 5. Germline V gene sequence: CDR1 MNHNS, CDR2 SASEGT. CDR3 region: CASSESAGGYTGELFF. In DNA, the CDR3 is TGTGCCAGCAGTGAATCTGCGGGGGGTTACACCGGGGAGCTGTTTTTT.

This clonotype was seen more than once but under ten times. This chain links TRBV2 with TRBJ2-7; 8 bases line up with TRBD2. Germline lookup yields CDR1 SNHLY and CDR2 FYNNEI. The CDR3 extends over 13 amino acids. The V segment lost 6 bases and the J segment 5 bases; nucleotides outside the gene matches: 6. The CDR3 coding sequence is TGTGCCAGCAGAGCGTCGGGGGGGAACGAGCAGTACTTC. Protein product: CASRASGGNEQYF.

This sequence joins TRBV18 and TRBJ2-5, with no clear D. CDR3 length equals 14 residues. Germline V gene sequence: CDR1 KGHSH, CDR2 LQKENI. V lost 3 bases and J lost 0, with 8 bases in between. The CDR3 loop is CASSPQWYQETQYF. CDR3 sequence (DNA): TGTGCCAGCTCACCTCAGTGGTACCAAGAGACCCAGTACTTC.

The CDR3 bases are TGCAGCGTTGAAAAGTCCGGGTACGGCTACACCTTC. Residues: CSVEKSGYGYTF. The chain recombines TRBV29-1 with TRBJ1-2; D is unresolved. The V end was cut by 2 bases, the J end by 8 bases, with 12 bases between. The CDR3 extends over 12 amino acids. Germline CDR1 SQVTM, CDR2 ANQGSEA.

This clonotype was picked up a small number of times. The chain employs TRBV27 and TRBJ1-2; TRBD1 aligns across 7 bases. This CDR3 has 12 amino acids. Germline CDR1 MNHEY, CDR2 SMNVEV (reference sequence). V trimming: 4 bases; J trimming: 7 bases; junction bases outside the gene matches: 3. The CDR3: CASSSQGFGYTF. The CDR3 bases are TGTGCCAGCAGTTCACAGGGGTTTGGCTACACCTTC.

The rearrangement links TRBV14 to TRBJ2-1; 11 bases agree with TRBD2. CDR1 SGHDN and CDR2 FVKESK come from the germline V gene. Germline trimming cut 4 bases from V and 2 bases from J; bases unmatched to any gene: 4. The CDR3 sequence is 16 residues long. The CDR3 loop reads CASSPGTSGPYNEQFF. The CDR3, as DNA: TGTGCCAGCAGCCCTGGGACTAGCGGACCCTACAATGAGCAGTTCTTC.

This clonotype was recorded a few times. V usage is TRBV12-3 or TRBV12-4 and J usage is TRBJ1-4; D is uncertain. The CDR3 runs 15 residues. Trimming removed 5 bases at V and 0 bases at J, with 10 bases between. DNA for the CDR3: TGTGCCAGCAGTCCCACAGTTGCAACTAATGAAAAACTGTTTTTT. Its protein is CASSPTVATNEKLFF.

This clonotype has only a few counts. The rearrangement uses TRBV12-3 or TRBV12-4 and TRBJ1-4; D is possibly TRBD1 (6 bases). Trimming cost V 2 bases and J 3 bases, with 7 bases left between them. The CDR3 covers 14 residues. The CDR3 region is CASSLRGANEKLFF. The CDR3 coding sequence is TGTGCCAGCAGTTTAAGGGGGGCTAATGAAAAACTGTTTTTT.

This clonotype has ten or more counts. The chain employs TRBV11-2 and TRBJ2-7; D gene unclear. The V gene's germline CDR1 is SGHAT and CDR2 FQNNGV. The ends were cut back, 2 bases at V and 1 base at J, with 9 bases in the middle. The CDR3 spans 14 residues. The CDR3 sequence: CASSLRAPSYEQYF. The CDR3 DNA follows: TGTGCCAGCAGCTTACGTGCCCCTTCCTACGAGCAGTACTTC.

There are a few counts of this clonotype. This chain joins TRBV6-5 and TRBJ2-5; TRBD1 is a possible D gene (6 bases). The ends were cut back, 2 bases at V and 4 bases at J, with 14 bases in the middle. CDR3 length: 15 amino acids. Germline assignment: CDR1 MNHEY and CDR2 SVGAGI. CDR3: CASSYGIRGTETQYF. CDR3 in DNA: TGTGCCAGCAGTTACGGGATCAGGGGTACAGAGACCCAGTACTTC.

The V gene is TRBV9, the J gene TRBJ2-1; 7 bases are shared with TRBD2. The CDR3 length is 16 residues. The germline CDR1 and CDR2 sequences are SGDLS and YYNGEE. Trimming took 4 bases from V and 0 from J; bases not matched to a gene: 7. CDR3 sequence: CASSPQAGLSYNEQFF. The CDR3 DNA sequence: TGTGCCAGCAGCCCTCAAGCGGGACTCTCCTACAATGAGCAGTTCTTC.

The chain recombines TRBV4-2 with TRBJ2-5, with 8 bases lining up with TRBD2. The J segment lost 5 bases and the V segment lost 0 bases, leaving 8 bases of the junction unmatched. In germline, CDR1 is LGHNA, CDR2 YNFKEQ. This CDR3 comprises 16 residues. CDR3 DNA: TGTGCCAGCAGCCAAGAGACTAGCGAGGCGATGGAGACCCAGTACTTC. It translates to CASSQETSEAMETQYF.

The table lists this clonotype with a few counts. The chain employs TRBV6-1 and TRBJ1-1, with D tentatively TRBD1 (6 bases). The V gene lost 5 bases and the J gene lost 4 bases, with 11 bases spanning the gap. The CDR3 totals 13 residues. Germline-derived CDR1 and CDR2 are MNHNS and SASEGT. CDR3 nucleotide sequence: TGTGCCAGCAGTCGACAGGAAGGCACTGAAGCTTTCTTT. It translates to CASSRQEGTEAFF.

The gene calls are TRBV7-3 and TRBJ2-1, with D unclear. Germline V lookup: CDR1 SGHTA, CDR2 FQGTGA. Trimming removed 6 bases from V and 3 bases from J, with 12 bases in between. This CDR3 contains 14 residues. CDR3 sequence: CASSPGSGYNEQFF. In nucleotides, the CDR3 is TGTGCCAGCAGTCCCGGGTCAGGCTACAATGAGCAGTTCTTC.

V gene TRBV7-2 combines with J gene TRBJ2-7, with D hard to call. Trimming took off 3 bases at V and 2 bases at J, with 8 bases between the two ends. Germline V gives CDR1 SGHTA, CDR2 FQGNSA. CDR3 length: 13 residues. The chain's CDR3 is CASSFREAYEQYF. CDR3 nucleotides: TGTGCCAGCAGCTTCCGAGAAGCCTACGAGCAGTACTTC.

The chain couples TRBV20-1 to TRBJ2-7, with 10 bases matching TRBD1. This CDR3 comprises 16 residues. J gave up 7 bases and V 2 bases, and 14 bases lay outside the gene matches. The germline CDR1 and CDR2 sequences are DFQATT and SNEGSKA (reference sequence). This CDR3 reads CSARPGQGIGLGEQYF. DNA for the CDR3: TGCAGTGCTAGACCGGGACAGGGGATAGGTTTGGGAGAGCAGTACTTC.